These 6 T cell receptor beta chains came from one sample sequenced in a study of human T cells and chemical hapten exposure. Time point reported: pre-sensitization, week 0. Treatment defined: therapeutic diphenylcyclopropenone sensitization with weekly scalp DPC. Via MiXCR, TCRdb re-called the RACE reads, giving one row per CDR3 protein. The sample lists approximately 370,000 distinct CDR3 sequences, around 5% seen once, with around 8.6% in the top ten. The input for sequencing was whole blood, taken in connection with sensitization to the hapten diphenylcyclopropenone (DPC). The receptors originated from a young woman with alopecia areata. Some clones in this sample may be carry-over from other donors' samples.

This clonotype was found many times. The chain combines TRBV5-1 with TRBJ2-7; 7 bases match TRBD1. Trimming took 4 bases from V and 3 from J; bases not matched to a gene: 1. Germline loops: CDR1 SGHRS, CDR2 YFSETQ. The CDR3 is made up of 12 amino acids. CDR3 coding DNA: TGCGCCAGCAGCCGGGACAGCTACGAGCAGTACTTC. This codes for CASSRDSYEQYF.

This clonotype was observed a few times. V is TRBV5-4 and J is TRBJ2-1; 14 bases line up with TRBD2. Germline CDR1 SGHNT, CDR2 YYREEE (reference sequence). V trimming: 8 bases; J trimming: 4 bases; junction bases outside the gene matches: 8. The CDR3 runs 16 residues. CDR3 DNA sequence: TGTGCCAGTACAGGGACTAGCGGGGGCGCGTACAATGAGCAGTTCTTC. Residues: CASTGTSGGAYNEQFF. Variable domain in full (rest from reference TRBV5-4 and TRBJ2-1): ETGVTQSPTHLIKTRGQQVTLRCSSQSGHNTVSWYQQALGQGPQFIFQYYREEENGRGNFPPRFSGLQFPNYSSELNVNALELDDSALYLCASTGTSGGAYNEQFFGPGTRLTVL.

There are a few counts of this clonotype. V usage is TRBV27 and J usage is TRBJ1-1; a possible D gene is TRBD1 (6 bases). The CDR3 has 13 residues. V was cut by 2 bases and J by 10 bases, with 14 bases left in between. CDR1 is MNHEY and CDR2 is SMNVEV in the germline V gene (reference sequence). This CDR3 is CASSLTGLARAFF. CDR3 bases: TGTGCCAGCAGTTTAACAGGGCTGGCAAGAGCTTTCTTT.

This clonotype was found a few times. The chain joins TRBV28 to TRBJ1-2; 9 bases line up with TRBD1. In germline, CDR1 is MDHEN, CDR2 SYDVKM. Losses at the gene ends were 4 bases for V and 3 bases for J; bases not matched to a gene: 9. There are 16 residues in the CDR3. In nucleotides, the CDR3 is TGTGCCAGCAGTTACCCTTCCGGGACAGGGTACTATGGCTACACCTTC. This gives the protein CASSYPSGTGYYGYTF.

This clonotype has a handful of counts. The junction and the germline gene differ at one end; a read error may be behind it. The gene calls are TRBV7-7 and TRBJ2-5; D is unresolved. From germline, CDR1 is SSHAT and CDR2 FNYEAQ (reference sequence). The CDR3 runs 14 residues. The CDR3 region is CASSPDGVKVTQYF. The CDR3 DNA reads as TGTGCTAGCAGCCCAGATGGGGTTAAGGTGACCCAGTACTTC.

This clonotype was counted many times. This chain joins TRBV6-2 or TRBV6-3 and TRBJ2-7, with 8 bases lining up with TRBD1. The germline gives CDR1 MNHEY, CDR2 SVGEGT. The V segment lost 2 bases and the J segment 3 bases; nucleotides outside the gene matches: 6. The length of the CDR3 is 15 residues. DNA of the CDR3: TGTGCCAGCAGTTACGCCGGTACAGGGGGCTACGAGCAGTACTTC. Its translation: CASSYAGTGGYEQYF.